This T cell receptor (beta chain) appears in the sequencing data of a study of cytomegalovirus exposure and HLA in healthy donors. There are a few counts of this clone. As yet, its antigen is unknown. PCR used 60 Vbeta primers and 13 Jbeta primers. Clones were read by immunoSEQ multiplex PCR, and TCRdb kept only the in-frame ones, dropping some. The repertoire consists of fewer than 90,000 clones, with around 76% occurring once and the leading ten covering 10%. Study observations and caveats: A later analysis reportedly found fewer N-insertions in an Asian-associated ancestry cluster than the roughly 700-donor mean.

Regarding donors, all were healthy bone marrow donors. The germline V and J ends were trimmed by 3 bases and 1 base, with 12 bases remaining between them. The CDR3 totals 15 residues. In germline, CDR1 is LNHDA, CDR2 SQIVND (reference sequence). The chain has TRBV19 and TRBJ1-1; a weak D match, TRBD1 (5 bases). The TCR originated in a man aged 25-45 years in good health and CMV-seropositive. The sequenced material came from PBMCs. The CDR3 nucleotides read TGTGCCAGTAGTATCGCTCAGGGTTGGAACACTGAAGCTTTCTTT. This translates into CASSIAQGWNTEAFF. Full variable domain (missing parts from reference TRBV19 and TRBJ1-1): DGGITQSPKYLFRKEGQNVTLSCEQNLNHDAMYWYRQDPGQGLRLIYYSQIVNDFQKGDIAEGYSVSREKKESFPLTVTSAQKNPTAFYLCASSIAQGWNTEAFFGQGTRLTVV.